The 9 T cell receptor beta chains below were found in one sample sequenced in a study of blood T cells in healthy people across ages. PCR was performed a second time for about 7 to 12 cycles using a sample-barcoded 5' primer and a J-beta primer mix. TCRdb re-called the 5' RACE reads with MiXCR, one entry per CDR3 protein. Of 1.5 million to 2 million distinct CDR3 sequences listed, roughly 28% are singletons. The sample consisted of blood. The receptors were sampled from a woman under 40 in good health.

This clonotype showed up just a few times. J is TRBJ1-1 and V is TRBV7-6; D is ambiguous. Germline V gene lookup returns CDR1 SGHVS and CDR2 FNYEAQ. The CDR3 is 15 residues long. Trimming removed 5 bases from V and 4 bases from J, with 17 bases in between. The CDR3, as DNA: TGTGCCAGCAGCCCAGCCGGCTCGTTGGGCACTGAAGCTTTCTTT. The encoded protein is CASSPAGSLGTEAFF.

This clonotype came up many times. CDR3 bases: TGTGCCAGCAGTAGCCCCGTGGAGGGGGGTCAGCCCCAGCATTTT. This gives the protein CASSSPVEGGQPQHF. The rearrangement joins TRBV28 to TRBJ1-5, with D tentatively TRBD1 (6 bases). V was clipped by 5 bases and J by 6 bases, with 17 bases between them. Germline V lookup: CDR1 MDHEN, CDR2 SYDVKM. The CDR3 loop spans 15 amino acids.

This clonotype turned up a few times. The V gene is TRBV12-3 or TRBV12-4, the J gene TRBJ1-2, with 7 bases identical to TRBD1. CDR3 length equals 13 residues. Trimming cost V 3 bases and J 6 bases; bases outside gene matches: 4. The CDR3 bases are TGTGCCAGCAGTTTCTCTCAGGGGGATGGCTACACCTTC. Its translation is CASSFSQGDGYTF.

In this sample, this clonotype turned up a few times. The chain has TRBV7-9 and TRBJ2-3; 8 nucleotides align to TRBD1. J lost 4 bases, V lost 3 bases, and 9 bases had no gene match. The germline gives CDR1 SEHNR, CDR2 FQNEAQ (reference sequence). This CDR3 is 16 amino acids long. The CDR3 bases are TGTGCCAGCAGCTTCTACAGGGGGTGCCGTGCAGATACGCAGTATTTT. Its translation: CASSFYRGCRADTQYF.

This clonotype occurred many times. The chain is built from TRBV7-3 and TRBJ2-6; D not certain. The CDR3 covers 14 residues. CDR1 is SGHTA, CDR2 FQGTGA, per germline. V gave up 5 bases and J gave up 4 bases, with 9 bases separating them. The CDR3 coding sequence is TGTGCCAGCAGCCCGACGAACGGGGCCAACGTCCTGACTTTC. It yields the protein CASSPTNGANVLTF.

This clonotype was detected only once. The chain links TRBV28 to TRBJ1-2; 7 nucleotides match TRBD1. The junction had 7 bases not matched to a gene; V was cut back by 8 bases and J by 7 bases. This CDR3 is 12 amino acids long. Germline values: CDR1 MDHEN, CDR2 SYDVKM. CDR3 amino acids: CASQTGSGGYTF. The CDR3 bases are TGTGCCAGCCAGACAGGGTCGGGTGGCTACACCTTC.

V is TRBV7-3 and J is TRBJ2-3; 11 positions agree with TRBD2. This CDR3 region has 15 residues. The germline CDR1 and CDR2 sequences are SGHTA and FQGTGA. V was pared by 5 bases and J by 7 bases, with 8 bases of the junction left unmatched. In nucleotides, the CDR3 is TGTGCCAGCAGCAATTTAGCGGGGGGGCCTCATACGCAGTATTTT. Translation: CASSNLAGGPHTQYF.

Only a few counts were recorded for this clonotype. The chain recombines TRBV5-1 with TRBJ2-5; 8 positions agree with TRBD1. V was clipped by 4 bases and J by 2 bases; unmatched bases: 10. Germline V lookup: CDR1 SGHRS, CDR2 YFSETQ. The CDR3 has 16 amino acids. The CDR3, as DNA: TGCGCCAGCAGCGGGAGCCTCGGACAGGGACAAGAGACCCAGTACTTC. As protein: CASSGSLGQGQETQYF.

This clonotype was counted a few times. The CDR3 loop reads CATSRDVLEADYEQYF. In DNA, the CDR3 is TGTGCCACCAGCAGAGATGTCCTAGAAGCGGACTACGAGCAGTACTTC. The chain carries TRBV15 and TRBJ2-7; tentative D call: TRBD2 (5 bases). Germline V gives CDR1 LNHNV, CDR2 YYDKDF (reference sequence). The V end lost 0 bases, the J end lost 3 bases, and 15 bases lay between the germline ends. The CDR3 totals 16 residues.